This TCR beta chain was sequenced during a study of cytomegalovirus exposure and HLA in healthy donors. Turning to the study itself: Falling in the Caucasian-associated ancestry cluster were 81% of around 370 genotyped donors.

General observations from the study: According to the study, 160 or so TCR beta chains were cytomegalovirus-associated. The study found most TCR sequences rare, yet found some public TCRs in many donors.

The study ran its PCR with 60 Vbeta and 13 Jbeta primers. Sequencing used immunoSEQ multiplex PCR; TCRdb keeps in-frame clones, though not all of them. The sample yields some 140,000 clones, 70% to 80% seen once. This clone was detected a few times. The antigen is undetermined. CDR1 and CDR2 (germline): MNHNS, SASEGT. The CDR3 consists of 15 residues. Trimming removed 2 bases at V and 7 bases at J, with 15 bases between. What was sequenced was PBMCs. The receptor was derived from a man between 25 and 39 years old in good health and CMV-seronegative. The chain combines TRBV6-1 with TRBJ1-5; D is undetermined. The CDR3 DNA follows: TGTGCCAGCAGTGAATACCCGGCGGGTAACCAGCCCCAGCATTTT. It codes for CASSEYPAGNQPQHF.